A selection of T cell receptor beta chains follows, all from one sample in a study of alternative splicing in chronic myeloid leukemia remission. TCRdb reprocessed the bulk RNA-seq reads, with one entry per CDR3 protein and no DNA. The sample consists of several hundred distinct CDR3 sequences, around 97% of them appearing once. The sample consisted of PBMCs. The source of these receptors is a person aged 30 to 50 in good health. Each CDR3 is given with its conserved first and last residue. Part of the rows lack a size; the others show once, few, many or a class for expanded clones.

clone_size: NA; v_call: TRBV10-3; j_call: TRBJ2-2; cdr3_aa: CAISPLPTTGELFF
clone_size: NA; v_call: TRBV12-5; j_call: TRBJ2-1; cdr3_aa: CASGLDSSYNEQFF
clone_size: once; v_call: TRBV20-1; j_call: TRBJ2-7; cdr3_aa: CSASQANEQYF
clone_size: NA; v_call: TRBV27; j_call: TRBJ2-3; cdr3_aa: CASSLSRGPTDTQYF
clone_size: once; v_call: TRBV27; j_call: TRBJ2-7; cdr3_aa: CASSFVDSQGEQYF
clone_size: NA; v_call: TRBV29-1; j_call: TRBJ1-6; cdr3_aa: CSVALQGVDSPLHF
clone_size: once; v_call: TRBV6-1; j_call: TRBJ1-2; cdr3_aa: CASSEKRRGMGNYGYTF
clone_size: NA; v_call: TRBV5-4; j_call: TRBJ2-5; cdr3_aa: CASSLGDRGSETQYF
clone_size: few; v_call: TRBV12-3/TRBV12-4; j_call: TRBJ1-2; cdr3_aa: CASSSLGLIGGYTF
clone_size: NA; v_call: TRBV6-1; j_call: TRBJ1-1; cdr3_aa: CASSEAVGRASAEAFF
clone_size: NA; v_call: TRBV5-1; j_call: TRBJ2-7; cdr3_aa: CASSLAQGTYEQYF
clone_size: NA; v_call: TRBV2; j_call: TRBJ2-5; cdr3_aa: CASSSTPRETQYF
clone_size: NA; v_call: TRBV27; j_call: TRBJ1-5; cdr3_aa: CASRGRDFIQPQHF
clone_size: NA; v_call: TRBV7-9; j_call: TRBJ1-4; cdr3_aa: CASSLQGSEEKLFF
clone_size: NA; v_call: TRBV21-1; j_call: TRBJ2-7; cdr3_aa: CASSRPDYEQYF